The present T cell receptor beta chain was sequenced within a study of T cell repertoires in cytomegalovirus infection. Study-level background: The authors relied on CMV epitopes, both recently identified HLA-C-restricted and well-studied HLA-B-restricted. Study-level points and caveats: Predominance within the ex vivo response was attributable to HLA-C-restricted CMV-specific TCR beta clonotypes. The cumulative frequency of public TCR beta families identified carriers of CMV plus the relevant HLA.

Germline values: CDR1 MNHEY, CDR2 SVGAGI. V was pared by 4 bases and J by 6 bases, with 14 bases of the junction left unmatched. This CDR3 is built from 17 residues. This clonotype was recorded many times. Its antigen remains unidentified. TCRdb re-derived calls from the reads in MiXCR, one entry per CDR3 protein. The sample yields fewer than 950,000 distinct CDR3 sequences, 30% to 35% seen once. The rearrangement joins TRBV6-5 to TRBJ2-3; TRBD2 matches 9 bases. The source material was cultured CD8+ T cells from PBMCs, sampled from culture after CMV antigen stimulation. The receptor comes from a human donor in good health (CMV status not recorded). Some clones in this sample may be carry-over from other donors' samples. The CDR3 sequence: CASSSSLKRGASDTQYF. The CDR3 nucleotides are TGTGCCAGCAGTTCCTCTCTCAAGCGGGGGGCCTCCGATACGCAGTATTTT.